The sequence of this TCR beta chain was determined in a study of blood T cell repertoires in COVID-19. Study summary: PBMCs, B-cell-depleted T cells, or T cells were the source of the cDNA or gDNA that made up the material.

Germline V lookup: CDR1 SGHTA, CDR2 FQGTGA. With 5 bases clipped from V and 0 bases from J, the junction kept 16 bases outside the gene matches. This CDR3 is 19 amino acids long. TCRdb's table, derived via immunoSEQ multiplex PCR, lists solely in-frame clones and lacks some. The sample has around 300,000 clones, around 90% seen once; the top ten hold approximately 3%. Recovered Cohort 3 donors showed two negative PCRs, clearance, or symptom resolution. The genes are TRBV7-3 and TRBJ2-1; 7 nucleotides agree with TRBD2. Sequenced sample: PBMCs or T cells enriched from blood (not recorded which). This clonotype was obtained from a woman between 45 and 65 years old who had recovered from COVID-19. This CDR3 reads CASSKRASGAPGSYNEQFF. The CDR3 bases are TGTGCCAGCAGCAAAAGGGCTAGCGGCGCCCCCGGCTCCTACAATGAGCAGTTCTTC.